This T cell receptor (beta chain) was profiled in a study of tumor and adjacent non-tumor tissue in lung cancer. This CDR3 region has 13 residues. Germline CDR1 and CDR2: SQVTM and ANQGSEA. This sample's RNA came from whole unsorted tissue. Distant lung tissue was collected more than 3 cm away from the tumor edge. The library came from three nested PCR rounds adapted from ARM-PCR protocols. TCRdb called the multiplex PCR reads again in MiXCR, with one record for every CDR3 protein. The table records around 75,000 distinct CDR3 sequences, less than 75% of them present only once. Comment on this clonotype: Its target is unknown. At one of its ends the junction is not consistent with the germline gene, which may arise from a read error.

Points from the study as a whole: Tumor repertoires had a smaller top 100 clone share than normal lung. TCR diversity was significantly greater in tumor than normal lung tissue.

The source of this sequence is a woman in her forties or fifties with non-small cell lung cancer. The sequencing sample was made of distant non-tumor lung tissue. The V and J genes are TRBV29-1 and TRBJ2-1; perhaps TRBD2 as D (5 bases). The CDR3 loop reads CGVEILARVEQFF. CDR3 coding DNA: TGCGGCGTTGAAATCTTAGCGCGAGTCGAGCAGTTCTTC.